The rows below give T cell receptor beta chains drawn from one sample of a study of cytomegalovirus exposure and HLA in healthy donors. Sequencing was performed with immunoSEQ multiplex PCR; in TCRdb, only in-frame clones are kept and a portion is missing. The table records approximately 140,000 clones, about 84% of them present only once. The sample consisted of PBMCs. The receptor source for this set is a woman aged 35 to 49 in good health and CMV-seropositive. Both conserved end residues are part of each CDR3. D genes are given only for firm matches. Size is stated for part of the rows, as once, few or many counts, or as a class when the clone is expanded.

abundance	v_gene	j_gene	len	d_gene	CDR3aa	CDR3nt
-	TRBV11-1	TRBJ2-3	18	TRBD2	CASSLAPGLAIVTDTQYF	TGTGCCAGCAGCTTAGCTCCGGGACTAGCAATCGTCACAGATACGCAGTATTTT
-	TRBV4-2	TRBJ1-4	17	-	CASSPRQGSARNEKLFF	TGTGCCAGCAGCCCGCGGCAGGGCAGCGCCCGAAATGAAAAACTGTTTTTT
-	TRBV7-8	TRBJ2-7	16	-	CASSSLGVSHSYEQYF	TGTGCCAGCAGCTCCCTAGGGGTGTCACACTCCTACGAGCAGTACTTC
-	TRBV27	TRBJ2-1	15	-	CASRLGGSSYNEQFF	TGTGCCAGCCGACTTGGAGGGAGCTCCTACAATGAGCAGTTCTTC
-	TRBV7-9	TRBJ2-5	16	TRBD2	CASSVGTSGSGETQYF	TGTGCCAGCAGCGTCGGGACTAGCGGGAGTGGAGAGACCCAGTACTTC
-	TRBV11-2	TRBJ2-7	15	TRBD2	CASSSPAGTLYEQYF	TGTGCCAGCAGCTCACCAGCGGGAACTCTTTACGAGCAGTACTTC
-	TRBV6-5	TRBJ1-6	16	TRBD1	CASSYSQDRGGSPLHF	TGTGCCAGCAGTTACTCGCAGGACAGGGGGGGTTCACCCCTCCACTTT
few	TRBV6-1	TRBJ1-4	14	TRBD1	CASPPPWDSEKLFF	TGTGCCAGCCCACCCCCTTGGGACAGTGAAAAACTGTTTTTT
-	TRBV18	TRBJ2-5	16	TRBD2	CASSPPRGGGQETQYF	TGTGCCAGCTCACCACCTCGTGGGGGGGGTCAAGAGACCCAGTACTTC
once	TRBV15	TRBJ2-7	16	TRBD2	CATSTGGLAGVYEQYF	TGTGCCACCAGCACAGGGGGACTAGCGGGAGTCTACGAGCAGTACTTC
-	TRBV2	TRBJ2-7	12	-	CASRVGGYEQYF	TGTGCCAGCAGAGTGGGGGGCTACGAGCAGTACTTC
-	TRBV5-1	TRBJ2-7	14	-	CASSSGHGAYEQYF	TGCGCCAGCAGCTCGGGACACGGGGCCTACGAGCAGTACTTC
once	TRBV10-3	TRBJ2-3	13	-	CAISVNRADTQYF	TGTGCCATCAGTGTCAACAGGGCAGATACGCAGTATTTT
-	TRBV5-1	TRBJ2-5	18	TRBD2	CASSPLGAGAGFQETQYF	TGCGCCAGCAGCCCCCTGGGTGCGGGAGCGGGGTTTCAAGAGACCCAGTACTTC
-	TRBV5-6	TRBJ1-4	14	-	CASSRIGSNEKLFF	TGTGCCAGCAGCAGGATCGGGTCTAATGAAAAACTGTTTTTT
few	TRBV18	TRBJ1-5	13	-	CASSSSSDQPQHF	TGTGCCAGCTCAAGTAGTAGTGATCAGCCCCAGCATTTT